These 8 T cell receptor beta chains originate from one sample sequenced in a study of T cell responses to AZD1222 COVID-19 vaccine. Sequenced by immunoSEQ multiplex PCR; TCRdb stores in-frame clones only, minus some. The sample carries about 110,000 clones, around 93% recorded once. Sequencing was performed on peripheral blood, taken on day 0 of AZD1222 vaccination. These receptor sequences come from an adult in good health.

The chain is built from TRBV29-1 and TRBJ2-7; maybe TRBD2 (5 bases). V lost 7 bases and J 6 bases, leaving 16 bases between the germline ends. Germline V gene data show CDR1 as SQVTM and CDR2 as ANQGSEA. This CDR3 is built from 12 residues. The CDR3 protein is CSAGRAGFEQYF. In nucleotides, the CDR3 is TGCAGCGCCGGCCGGGCGGGTTTCGAGCAGTACTTC.

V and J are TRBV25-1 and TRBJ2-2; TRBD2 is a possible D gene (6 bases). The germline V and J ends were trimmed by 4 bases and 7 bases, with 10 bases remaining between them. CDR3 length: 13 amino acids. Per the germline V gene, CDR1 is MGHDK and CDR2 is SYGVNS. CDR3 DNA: TGTGCCAGCAGTGGACTAGTCAGCGGGGAGCTGTTTTTT. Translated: CASSGLVSGELFF.

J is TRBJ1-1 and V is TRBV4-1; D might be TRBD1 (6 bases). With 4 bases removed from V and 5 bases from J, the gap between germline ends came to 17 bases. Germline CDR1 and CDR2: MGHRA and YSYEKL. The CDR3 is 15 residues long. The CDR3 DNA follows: TGCGCCAGCAGCCCCACAGGGAACGTTAGGACTGAAGCTTTCTTT. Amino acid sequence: CASSPTGNVRTEAFF.

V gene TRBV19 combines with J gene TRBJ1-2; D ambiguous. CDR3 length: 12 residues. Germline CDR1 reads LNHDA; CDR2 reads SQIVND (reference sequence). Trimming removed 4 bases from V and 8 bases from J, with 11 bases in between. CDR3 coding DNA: TGTGCCAGTAGTACCAGAAGCCTGGGCTACACCTTC. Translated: CASSTRSLGYTF.

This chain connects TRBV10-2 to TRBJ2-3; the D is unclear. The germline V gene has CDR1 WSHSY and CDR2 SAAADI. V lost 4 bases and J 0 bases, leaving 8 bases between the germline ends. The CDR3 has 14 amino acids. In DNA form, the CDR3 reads TGCGCCAGCAGTGGTCTGGGGAGCACAGATACGCAGTATTTT. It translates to CASSGLGSTDTQYF.

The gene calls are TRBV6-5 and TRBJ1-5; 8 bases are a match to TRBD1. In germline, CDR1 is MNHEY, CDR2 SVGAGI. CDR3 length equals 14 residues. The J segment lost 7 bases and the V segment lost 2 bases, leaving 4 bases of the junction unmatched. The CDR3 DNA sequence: TGTGCCAGCAGTTACGGGGGGACAGGCCAGCCCCAGCATTTT. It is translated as CASSYGGTGQPQHF.

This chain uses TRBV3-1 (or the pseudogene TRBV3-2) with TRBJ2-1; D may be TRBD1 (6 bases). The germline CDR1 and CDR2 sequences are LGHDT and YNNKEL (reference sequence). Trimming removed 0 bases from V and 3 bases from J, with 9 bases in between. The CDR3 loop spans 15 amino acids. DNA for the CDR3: TGTGCCAGCAGCCAAGAGTGGGGACACTACAATGAGCAGTTCTTC. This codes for CASSQEWGHYNEQFF.

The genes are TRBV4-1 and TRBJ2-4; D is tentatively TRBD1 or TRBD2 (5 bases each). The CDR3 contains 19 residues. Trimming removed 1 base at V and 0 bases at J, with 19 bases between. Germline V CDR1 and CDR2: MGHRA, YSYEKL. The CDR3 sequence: CASSQGAVPGRLAKNIQYF. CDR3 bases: TGCGCCAGCAGCCAAGGGGCGGTTCCGGGACGCCTAGCCAAAAACATTCAGTACTTC.